The source of this T cell receptor beta chain is a study of blood T cells in healthy people across ages. Germline CDR1 and CDR2: SGHRS and YFSETQ. Trimming took 7 bases from V and 3 from J; bases not matched to a gene: 11. The CDR3 totals 15 residues. A second PCR of 7 to 11 cycles used a sample-barcoded 5' primer and a J-beta primer mix. TCRdb itself ran the 5' RACE reads through MiXCR, one entry per CDR3 protein. The sample has over 500,000 distinct CDR3 sequences, approximately 26% seen once; the top ten hold approximately 3.3%. The same data also contributed to another study, on T cells of mothers and their children.

Sequencing was carried out using blood. The receptor's source is a boy aged 2 to 9 in good health. The rearrangement joins TRBV5-1 to TRBJ2-5, with TRBD2 matching over 8 bases. The CDR3 region is CASGGRAGVEETQYF. CDR3 DNA sequence: TGCGCCAGCGGGGGTCGAGCGGGAGTAGAAGAGACCCAGTACTTC. Full variable domain (outside the CDR3, taken from reference TRBV5-1 and TRBJ2-5): KAGVTQTPRYLIKTRGQQVTLSCSPISGHRSVSWYQQTPGQGLQFLFEYFSETQRNKGNFPGRFSGRQFSNSRSEMNVSTLELGDSALYLCASGGRAGVEETQYFGPGTRLLVL.